Following are 13 T cell receptor beta chains from one sample sequenced in a study of blood T cell repertoires in COVID-19. Profiling relied on immunoSEQ multiplex PCR, and the TCRdb table lists in-frame clones only, not all of them. There are about 130,000 clones in the sample; around four fifths occur only once, and roughly a fifth lies in the top ten. Material for sequencing was peripheral blood. The origin of the receptors is a man of 80 years or more with acute or convalescent COVID-19.

CDR3 nucleotides: TGCGCCAGCAGTGACCGGGACAACCAAGAGACCCAGTACTTC. Translated: CASSDRDNQETQYF. J is TRBJ2-5 and V is TRBV4-1, with D possibly TRBD1 on 6 matching bases. V gave up 6 bases and J gave up 0 bases, with 11 bases separating them. Germline CDR1 MGHRA, CDR2 YSYEKL. The CDR3 is 14 residues long.

This chain links TRBV4-1 with TRBJ2-7; 7 nucleotides align to TRBD1. V was clipped by 4 bases and J by 1 base; unmatched bases: 10. This CDR3 comprises 16 residues. Germline lookup yields CDR1 MGHRA and CDR2 YSYEKL. The CDR3 coding sequence is TGCGCCAGCAGCCTTATAGGGGACAGAAAGTCCTACGAGCAGTACTTC. Translated, it gives CASSLIGDRKSYEQYF.

The genes are TRBV10-3 and TRBJ1-1; no definite D call. Germline V gene data show CDR1 as ENHRY and CDR2 as SYGVKD. This CDR3 is 17 amino acids long. The ends were cut back, 4 bases at V and 1 base at J, with 19 bases in the middle. The CDR3 sequence is CAISARSGRNKNTEAFF. In DNA form, the CDR3 reads TGTGCCATCAGTGCTCGGTCGGGGAGAAACAAGAACACTGAAGCTTTCTTT.

This rearrangement joins TRBV3-1 (or the pseudogene TRBV3-2) to TRBJ2-7, with TRBD2 matching 11 bases. The ends lost 3 bases at V and 2 bases at J; junction bases unmatched: 6. Germline V gene data show CDR1 as LGHDT and CDR2 as YNNKEL (reference sequence). The CDR3 consists of 16 residues. CDR3 DNA: TGTGCCAGCAGCCAGCGACTAGCGGGGCTAACCTACGAGCAGTACTTC. This translates into CASSQRLAGLTYEQYF.

The chain combines TRBV7-9 with TRBJ2-1, with 9 bases matching TRBD1. The CDR3 runs 13 residues. Per germline, CDR1 SEHNR and CDR2 FQNEAQ (reference sequence). V gave up 6 bases and J gave up 5 bases; unmatched junction bases: 2. For the CDR3, the DNA is TGTGCCAGCAGACAGGGGGCCAACAATGAGCAGTTCTTC. Amino acid sequence: CASRQGANNEQFF.

The rearrangement uses TRBV30 and TRBJ2-6; tentative D call: TRBD2 (6 bases). The ends were cut back, 7 bases at V and 4 bases at J, with 17 bases in the middle. Germline V gene lookup returns CDR1 GTSNPN and CDR2 SVGIG (reference sequence). This CDR3 region has 15 residues. As DNA, the CDR3 is TGTGCCTTACTAGCCCTTGGTGGGGGGGCCAACGTCCTGACTTTC. This translates into CALLALGGGANVLTF. The full variable domain, its missing parts supplied by reference TRBV30 and TRBJ2-6, is SQTIHQWPATLVQPVGSPLSLECTVEGTSNPNLYWYRQAAGRGLQLLFYSVGIGQISSEVPQNLSASRPQDRQFILSSKKLLLSDSGFYLCALLALGGGANVLTFGAGSRLTVL.

The V gene is TRBV5-6, the J gene TRBJ1-1; D is possibly TRBD1 (6 bases). Germline values: CDR1 SGHDT, CDR2 YYEEEE. V was clipped by 4 bases and J by 1 base, with 20 bases between them. The CDR3 covers 17 residues. The CDR3 protein is CASSHGPRGRGNTEAFF. CDR3 DNA sequence: TGTGCCAGCAGCCACGGCCCCAGGGGCCGTGGGAACACTGAAGCTTTCTTT.

The chain is built from TRBV5-1 and TRBJ2-7, with D possibly being TRBD1 (6 bases). V was trimmed by 0 bases and J by 3 bases, leaving 10 bases between them. The CDR3 has 14 amino acids. The germline V gene encodes CDR1 SGHRS and CDR2 YFSETQ. The CDR3: CASSLGDTGYEQYF. The CDR3 DNA follows: TGCGCCAGCAGCTTGGGGGACACCGGCTACGAGCAGTACTTC.

The chain uses TRBV6-5 and TRBJ1-2; no firm D call. Germline lookup yields CDR1 MNHEY and CDR2 SVGAGI. The CDR3 covers 13 residues. The V and J ends lost 6 bases and 3 bases respectively, with 11 bases between them. This CDR3 is CASSRTFDYGYTF. CDR3 nucleotide sequence: TGTGCCAGCAGCAGGACTTTTGACTATGGCTACACCTTC.

This clone appeared a few times. This chain links TRBV20-1 with TRBJ1-1; D is undetermined. CDR1 and CDR2 (germline): DFQATT, SNEGSKA (reference sequence). The CDR3 is 10 residues long. V was pared by 6 bases and J by 8 bases, with 10 bases between. CDR3 DNA: TGCAGTGCGGGTGACATCGAAGCTTTCTTT. Translated: CSAGDIEAFF.

The V gene is TRBV6-5, the J gene TRBJ2-1; the match to TRBD1 covers 7 bases. CDR3 length equals 14 residues. The trim removed 7 bases at V and 5 bases at J, leaving 8 bases unmatched. The germline V gene encodes CDR1 MNHEY and CDR2 SVGAGI. CDR3 amino acids: CASTARGQNNEQFF. CDR3 bases: TGTGCCAGCACCGCACGGGGACAGAACAATGAGCAGTTCTTC.

V usage is TRBV6-1 and J usage is TRBJ2-3; possibly TRBD2 for D (5 bases). This CDR3 comprises 14 residues. The ends were cut back, 1 base at V and 5 bases at J, with 10 bases in the middle. CDR1 is MNHNS, CDR2 SASEGT, per germline. CDR3 sequence reads: CASSEGRRRDTQYF. In DNA form, the CDR3 reads TGTGCCAGCAGTGAAGGACGGAGGAGAGATACGCAGTATTTT.

The V call is TRBV4-2, the J call TRBJ1-2; D ambiguous. CDR3 length: 12 residues. CDR1 and CDR2 from the germline V gene are LGHNA and YNFKEQ. Trimming pared 3 bases from V and 8 bases from J, leaving 10 bases between. The CDR3 region has the DNA TGTGCCAGCAGCCAGGACTATCTGGGCTACACCTTC. Amino acid sequence: CASSQDYLGYTF.